Given below is one T cell receptor beta chain in context. This receptor's antigen is unknown. Base-call qualities are not available, and no considerably larger clone is one nucleotide away. This entry belongs to a study of technical replicates of blood from a handful of donors (dated by TCRdb to 2017 to 2019). CDR1 MDHEN and CDR2 SYDVKM are derived from the germline V gene. The CDR3 holds 14 amino acids from the cysteine to the phenylalanine. Here the CDR3 DNA is all that survives: 42 bases in frame from base 1. V is reduced by 2 bases and J by 0 bases, leaving a spacing of 8 bases between them. The library was built by means of the immunoSEQ multiplex PCR assay. The clones in this table, taken by TCRdb from immuneACCESS, are in-frame only. Not every clone is retained; where verified, under half of the shortfall comes from an unresolved V gene, and the cause of the rest is unknown. The sample table shows approximately 81,000 clones, and roughly four fifths are seen once. Jointly, the top ten make up roughly 3.9% of the sample.

The sample taken for sequencing was PBMCs. This sequence originates from a human donor in good health. Some clones in this sample may be carry-over from other donors' samples. This chain joins TRBV28 to TRBJ2-7; TRBD1 is possibly the D segment (5 matching bases). The nucleotide sequence reads as follows: TGTGCCAGCAGTTTAATAGGGGACTCCTACGAGCAGTACTTC. It encodes CASSLIGDSYEQYF.